These 6 T cell receptor beta chains came from one sample sequenced in a study of T cell responses to AZD1222 COVID-19 vaccine. Some clones are missing from TCRdb's copy, which holds only in-frame ones; the method was immunoSEQ multiplex PCR. This table holds 80,000 to 95,000 clones, 90% found once. The sequenced sample was peripheral blood, obtained 28 days after the second AZD1222 dose. The receptors stem from an adult who received the AZD1222 COVID-19 vaccine.

V usage is TRBV21-1 and J usage is TRBJ2-1; the DNA was not compared with TRBD2, the D call given in the table. TRBV21-1 is annotated as a pseudogene. The CDR3 runs to 16 residues. CDR3 coding DNA: TGTGCCAGCAGCCCCCCCCGTTCAACGACTTGCAATGAGCAGTTCTTC. This gives the protein CASSPPRSTTCNEQFF.

This rearrangement joins TRBV6-2 or TRBV6-3 to TRBJ2-7; the D gene is possibly TRBD1 (6 bases). CDR3 length equals 17 residues. CDR1 is MNHEY and CDR2 is SVGEGT in the germline V gene. V was pared by 2 bases and J by 0 bases, with 17 bases between. Here the CDR3 reads CASSYKVRGFSSYEQYF. CDR3 nucleotide sequence: TGTGCCAGCAGTTACAAGGTCAGGGGATTTTCCTCCTACGAGCAGTACTTC.

The V call is TRBV18, the J call TRBJ1-4; maybe TRBD1 (5 bases). The germline gives CDR1 KGHSH, CDR2 LQKENI. Trimming shortened V by 3 bases and J by 8 bases, and 19 bases separated the two germline ends. The CDR3 covers 16 residues. CDR3 residues: CASSPRDRSLGEKLFF. The CDR3 coding sequence is TGTGCCAGCTCACCCCGGGACCGTTCCCTCGGGGAAAAACTGTTTTTT.

This clone was observed a handful of times. V is TRBV4-3 and J is TRBJ2-3; perhaps TRBD1 as D (6 bases). Trimming removed 2 bases at V and 4 bases at J, with 19 bases between. The CDR3 runs to 17 residues. Germline V gives CDR1 LGHNA, CDR2 YSLEER. This CDR3 reads CASSQLPGLGASDTQYF. The CDR3 nucleotides read TGCGCCAGCAGCCAACTCCCCGGACTGGGGGCATCAGATACGCAGTATTTT.

This chain links TRBV28 with TRBJ1-4; no firm D call. V was cut by 1 base and J by 6 bases, with 9 bases left in between. From germline, CDR1 is MDHEN and CDR2 SYDVKM. This CDR3 comprises 14 residues. The CDR3 DNA is TGTGCCAGCAGTTTATCCGGGTGGGATGAAAAACTGTTTTTT. Translation: CASSLSGWDEKLFF.

This clone has a single count. The chain carries TRBV4-1 and TRBJ1-1; a possible D gene is TRBD1 (5 bases). Germline CDR1 MGHRA, CDR2 YSYEKL. V was shortened by 2 bases and J by 1 base, with 14 bases between the two germline ends. This CDR3 is built from 16 residues. The CDR3 loop is CASSQNGAGTNTEAFF. CDR3 sequence (DNA): TGCGCCAGCAGCCAAAATGGGGCCGGGACGAACACTGAAGCTTTCTTT.